This entry lists 15 T cell receptor beta chains sequenced from one sample in a study of blood T cell repertoires in COVID-19 (dated by TCRdb to about 2020). Receptor libraries were prepared by the immunoSEQ multiplex PCR assay. TCRdb took over this immuneACCESS table, retaining in-frame rearrangements with V and J assigned. Such tables are incomplete; in checked studies, under half of the missing clones stem from an unresolved V gene, and the remainder is unexplained. Recorded for this sample are 340,000 or so clones; around 83% of them occurred a single time. 3% of the sample is taken by the ten largest. Sequencing was performed on peripheral blood. The receptors were sampled from a man aged 25 to 40 with active or convalescent COVID-19.

This clone has just one count. The J gene is TRBJ1-1, the V gene TRBV7-9; D unresolved. CDR1 is SEHNR and CDR2 is FQNEAQ in the germline V gene (reference sequence). Trimming left V 1 base short and J 0 bases short, with 6 bases between. The CDR3 has 14 amino acids. Written as DNA, the CDR3 is TGTGCCAGCAGCTTAGGATCAGTGAACACTGAAGCTTTCTTT. Translated: CASSLGSVNTEAFF.

The chain couples TRBV19 to TRBJ2-1; D is undetermined. The CDR3 extends over 15 amino acids. V was trimmed by 4 bases and J by 0 bases, leaving 10 bases between them. CDR1 and CDR2 (germline): LNHDA, SQIVND (reference sequence). The DNA of the CDR3 is TGTGCCAGTAGTAGAGGAACACACTCCTACAATGAGCAGTTCTTC. Amino acids: CASSRGTHSYNEQFF.

In this sample, this clone turned up once. The chain has TRBV5-4 and TRBJ2-3; 11 nucleotides match TRBD2. The CDR3 is 17 residues long. The germline gives CDR1 SGHNT, CDR2 YYREEE (reference sequence). Losses at the gene ends were 4 bases for V and 7 bases for J; bases not matched to a gene: 14. Here the CDR3 DNA reads TGTGCCAGCAGCAAACTAGCGGGAGCGGGGGCAAAAAATACGCAGTATTTT. This encodes CASSKLAGAGAKNTQYF.

The genes are TRBV30 and TRBJ1-1; the D gene is possibly TRBD1 (5 bases). This CDR3 has 15 residues. V lost 1 base, J lost 0 bases, and 12 bases lay in between. CDR1 is GTSNPN and CDR2 is SVGIG in the germline V gene (reference sequence). CDR3 nucleotides: TGTGCCTGGAGTGACACGGGGGGGGTGAACACTGAAGCTTTCTTT. The encoded protein is CAWSDTGGVNTEAFF.

This chain links TRBV12-5 with TRBJ1-5, with TRBD1 identical over 10 bases. The CDR3 is 16 amino acids. In germline, CDR1 is LGHNT, CDR2 FRNRAP. V dropped 7 bases and J dropped 4; count of bases not matched to a gene: 10. The CDR3 bases are TGTGCTAGTGCCCTCTCCTGGACAGGGGGAAATCAGCCCCAGCATTTT. Translating gives CASALSWTGGNQPQHF.

This clone was seen a handful of times. This rearrangement joins TRBV6-1 to TRBJ2-1; D may be TRBD2 (5 bases). The CDR3 runs 15 residues. Trimming removed 1 base at V and 5 bases at J, with 12 bases between. In germline, CDR1 is MNHNS, CDR2 SASEGT. Written as DNA, the CDR3 is TGTGCCAGCAGTGAAGAACGGGAAGTTCACAATGAGCAGTTCTTC. This translates into CASSEEREVHNEQFF.

The chain is built from TRBV4-2 and TRBJ1-1, with D possibly TRBD1 on 6 matching bases. The CDR3 runs 16 residues. The germline V gene encodes CDR1 LGHNA and CDR2 YNFKEQ. Trimming shortened V by 4 bases and J by 0 bases, and 15 bases separated the two germline ends. CDR3 DNA sequence: TGTGCCAGCAGCCCCCGAGCAAGGGGGATGAACACTGAAGCTTTCTTT. It translates to CASSPRARGMNTEAFF.

The chain carries TRBV2 and TRBJ1-2, with no clear D. V dropped 1 base and J dropped 6 bases, with 18 bases sitting between them. CDR1 is SNHLY and CDR2 is FYNNEI in the germline V gene. The CDR3 spans 16 residues. The CDR3 protein is CASSEDHSAGDDGYTF. For the CDR3, the DNA is TGTGCCAGCAGTGAAGACCACAGCGCGGGAGATGATGGCTACACCTTC.

This clone was seen once. The chain combines TRBV5-1 with TRBJ2-1; no firm D call. The germline V gene encodes CDR1 SGHRS and CDR2 YFSETQ. The CDR3 length is 14 residues. The germline V and J ends were trimmed by 3 bases and 5 bases, with 12 bases remaining between them. CDR3 nucleotide sequence: TGCGCCAGCAGCTCCGGTTTAACAGACAATGAGCAGTTCTTC. It yields the protein CASSSGLTDNEQFF.

The rearrangement joins TRBV4-3 to TRBJ2-7; TRBD2 is a possible D gene (5 bases). The CDR3 is made up of 13 amino acids. V dropped 1 base and J dropped 5 bases, with 9 bases sitting between them. Germline assignment: CDR1 LGHNA and CDR2 YSLEER. The DNA of the CDR3 is TGCGCCAGCAGCCAAGGAAACGGGGACGAGCAGTACTTC. It encodes CASSQGNGDEQYF.

This rearrangement joins TRBV30 to TRBJ2-3, with 8 nucleotides matching TRBD1. The CDR3 loop spans 13 amino acids. V was pared by 4 bases and J by 0 bases, with 0 bases of the junction left unmatched. Germline lookup yields CDR1 GTSNPN and CDR2 SVGIG (reference sequence). The CDR3 region is CAWNRGSTDTQYF. The CDR3 DNA follows: TGTGCCTGGAACAGGGGGAGCACAGATACGCAGTATTTT.

The count of this clone is one. The CDR3 here is CASSHGGADTQYF. The CDR3 DNA sequence: TGTGCCAGCAGCCACGGGGGGGCAGATACGCAGTATTTT. The rearrangement uses TRBV7-3 and TRBJ2-3, with 8 bases that match TRBD2. The CDR3 is 13 residues long. Germline CDR1 SGHTA, CDR2 FQGTGA. V lost 5 bases to trimming and J lost 4 bases; unmatched junction nucleotides: 2. Drawing the rest from reference TRBV7-3 and TRBJ2-3, the complete variable domain is GAGVSQTPSNKVTEKGKYVELRCDPISGHTALYWYRQSLGQGPEFLIYFQGTGAADDSGLPNDRFFAVRPEGSVSTLKIQRTERGDSAVYLCASSHGGADTQYFGPGTRLTVL.

This clone occurred many times. The sample holds other DNA sequences that translate to the same CDR3. The chain is built from TRBV15 and TRBJ1-4; a possible D gene is TRBD1 (5 bases). This CDR3 comprises 16 residues. The V gene's germline CDR1 is LNHNV and CDR2 YYDKDF (reference sequence). V lost 0 bases to trimming and J lost 0 bases, with 8 bases between them. In nucleotides, the CDR3 is TGTGCCACCAGCAGAGATCTAGGGGCAACTAATGAAAAACTGTTTTTT. Its translation: CATSRDLGATNEKLFF.

The V gene is TRBV7-9, the J gene TRBJ1-1; D is undetermined. CDR1 is SEHNR and CDR2 is FQNEAQ in the germline V gene (reference sequence). V was cut by 5 bases and J by 1 base, with 17 bases left in between. The CDR3 is 16 amino acids. The CDR3 DNA reads TGTGCCAGCAGCCCAGGAAAGTGGCAGACGAACACTGAAGCTTTCTTT. It yields the protein CASSPGKWQTNTEAFF.

V usage is TRBV28 and J usage is TRBJ1-3, with D uncertain. The CDR3 totals 15 residues. V shed 3 bases and J shed 0 bases, with 9 bases lying between them. Per germline, CDR1 MDHEN and CDR2 SYDVKM. The CDR3 loop reads CASSLSPVSGNTIYF. The CDR3 DNA sequence: TGTGCCAGCAGTTTGAGTCCGGTCTCTGGAAACACCATATATTTT.